Below are 30 T cell receptor beta chains sequenced from a single sample in a study of shared clonotypes between healthy human individuals (TCRdb year 2020). Library construction relied on the immunoSEQ multiplex PCR assay. This immuneACCESS table, as held by TCRdb, lists in-frame sequences with V and J called but not all clones. Of the missing ones, under half trace to an unresolved V gene in checked studies; the others have no known cause. Recorded for this sample are fewer than 1.8 million clones; 97% to 99% of them occurred a single time. The ten largest make up about 0.34% of the sample. The source material was naive CD4+ T cells sorted from blood. The cell subset or site label on this specimen signifies: CD45RA+ positively selected. These receptors came from a man under 40 in good health.

This clone was found once. The DNA of the CDR3 is TGTGCCAGTAGTATAAAAGGGACTAGCGGGAGTAGGAATGAGCAGTTCTTC. This codes for CASSIKGTSGSRNEQFF. V gene TRBV19 combines with J gene TRBJ2-1, with 14 bases matching TRBD2. Germline CDR1 and CDR2: LNHDA and SQIVND (reference sequence). V was pared by 2 bases and J by 7 bases, with 7 bases of the junction left unmatched. This CDR3 is 17 amino acids long.

The CDR3, as DNA: TGTGCCAGTAGAGGGGAGGGGGGCAATCAGCCCCAGCATTTT. It codes for CASRGEGGNQPQHF. This sequence joins TRBV19 and TRBJ1-5, with TRBD1 as a possible D gene (6 bases). The CDR3 sequence is 14 residues long. V was shortened by 6 bases and J by 2 bases, with 11 bases between the two germline ends. Germline lookup yields CDR1 LNHDA and CDR2 SQIVND (reference sequence).

This clone was counted a single time. This chain connects TRBV10-1 to TRBJ2-2, with 9 positions matching TRBD2. The V segment lost 8 bases and the J segment 7 bases; nucleotides outside the gene matches: 8. Germline V gene sequence: CDR1 WNHNN, CDR2 SYGVQD (reference sequence). The CDR3 has 14 amino acids. CDR3 sequence reads: CASHSGLAGGELFF. The CDR3 DNA sequence: TGCGCCAGCCACTCGGGACTAGCTGGCGGGGAGCTGTTTTTT.

This clone appeared a single time. V is TRBV14 and J is TRBJ2-7; 13 bases line up with TRBD2. The CDR3 is 15 residues long. In germline, CDR1 is SGHDN, CDR2 FVKESK. After removal of 5 bases from V and 4 bases from J, the junction contained 5 bases not matched to a gene. CDR3 sequence reads: CASSWGLAGLYEQYF. In nucleotides, the CDR3 is TGTGCCAGCAGCTGGGGACTAGCGGGACTTTACGAGCAGTACTTC.

This chain joins TRBV5-1 and TRBJ2-1, with 7 bases identical to TRBD2. The CDR3 runs 16 residues. V shed 0 bases and J 8 bases; nucleotides not matched to a gene: 11. CDR1 and CDR2 (germline): SGHRS, YFSETQ. CDR3 nucleotide sequence: TGCGCCAGCAGCTTGGAGCGGAGCGGGGTGGGGGATGAGCAGTTCTTC. It translates to CASSLERSGVGDEQFF.

CDR3 region: CSARFVLEAFF. The CDR3 region has the DNA TGCAGTGCTAGGTTTGTTCTTGAAGCTTTCTTT. V is TRBV20-1 and J is TRBJ1-1; D not resolved. Germline V gene lookup returns CDR1 DFQATT and CDR2 SNEGSKA (reference sequence). This CDR3 is built from 11 residues. The ends were cut back, 3 bases at V and 7 bases at J, with 9 bases in the middle.

This clone appeared a single time. V usage is TRBV15 and J usage is TRBJ1-1; D is possibly TRBD1 (5 bases). Trimming removed 1 base at V and 0 bases at J, with 9 bases between. This CDR3 region has 15 residues. Germline CDR1 and CDR2: LNHNV and YYDKDF (reference sequence). The CDR3 nucleotides read TGTGCCACCAGCAGAGGACAGCTGATGAACACTGAAGCTTTCTTT. Translated: CATSRGQLMNTEAFF.

As regards this clone: Other DNA sequences in the sample encode the same CDR3. The CDR3 coding sequence is TGCGCCAGCAGCACCGAAACCTCCTACAATGAGCAGTTCTTC. As protein: CASSTETSYNEQFF. V usage is TRBV5-1 and J usage is TRBJ2-1; D call uncertain. The V gene lost 4 bases and the J gene lost 0 bases, with 8 bases spanning the gap. CDR3 length: 14 amino acids. Germline V gives CDR1 SGHRS, CDR2 YFSETQ.

This chain connects TRBV2 to TRBJ2-7, with 9 bases that match TRBD1. Losses at the gene ends were 8 bases for V and 4 bases for J; bases not matched to a gene: 6. This CDR3 has 13 amino acids. From germline, CDR1 is SNHLY and CDR2 FYNNEI. CDR3 DNA: TGTGCCAGCGGGTACAGGGGGCGTTACGAGCAGTACTTC. Its translation is CASGYRGRYEQYF. Using reference TRBV2 and TRBJ2-7 for the parts outside the CDR3, the full variable domain is EPEVTQTPSHQVTQMGQEVILRCVPISNHLYFYWYRQILGQKVEFLVSFYNNEISEKSEIFDDQFSVERPDGSNFTLKIRSTKLEDSAMYFCASGYRGRYEQYFGPGTRLTVT.

This clone appeared once. This chain joins TRBV4-1 and TRBJ2-7, with D possibly TRBD2 on 6 matching bases. Trimming removed 1 base from V and 3 bases from J, with 7 bases in between. The CDR3 contains 13 residues. Germline CDR1 MGHRA, CDR2 YSYEKL. The CDR3 DNA reads TGCGCCAGCAGCCAAGTAGCGGACTACGAGCAGTACTTC. It specifies CASSQVADYEQYF.

V usage is TRBV5-6 and J usage is TRBJ1-5; D ambiguous. Germline CDR1 reads SGHDT; CDR2 reads YYEEEE. The CDR3 is 12 residues long. Trimming removed 3 bases at V and 9 bases at J, with 10 bases between. The CDR3 loop reads CASSYLQGPQHF. CDR3 nucleotide sequence: TGTGCCAGCAGCTACCTGCAAGGGCCCCAGCATTTT.

The chain combines TRBV30 with TRBJ2-7; D gene uncertain. Germline CDR1 is GTSNPN and CDR2 is SVGIG (reference sequence). This CDR3 region has 11 residues. V was shortened by 0 bases and J by 5 bases, with 5 bases between the two germline ends. CDR3 in DNA: TGTGCCTGGAGTGTAAGGAACGAGCAGTACTTC. Translation: CAWSVRNEQYF.

CDR3 sequence (DNA): TGTGCCTGGACCCAGTACAGGGCGATCTTACAAGAGACCCAGTACTTC. Its protein product is CAWTQYRAILQETQYF. The chain recombines TRBV30 with TRBJ2-5, with a tentative D call TRBD1 (6 bases). The V end lost 4 bases, the J end lost 2 bases, and 20 bases lay between the germline ends. The V gene's germline CDR1 is GTSNPN and CDR2 SVGIG (reference sequence). The CDR3 runs to 16 residues.

The chain uses TRBV28 and TRBJ1-2, with D unclear. V lost 6 bases, J lost 3 bases, and 17 bases lay in between. CDR3 length: 15 residues. Germline assignment: CDR1 MDHEN and CDR2 SYDVKM. CDR3 coding DNA: TGTGCCAGCAGGGTAAAGTGGGGTTTCGACTATGGCTACACCTTC. It specifies CASRVKWGFDYGYTF.

The J gene is TRBJ2-2, the V gene TRBV14; D not resolved. Germline CDR1 reads SGHDN; CDR2 reads FVKESK. The V end was cut by 3 bases, the J end by 4 bases, with 9 bases between. The CDR3 has 14 residues. CDR3: CASSQGAVTGELFF. The CDR3 DNA follows: TGTGCCAGCAGCCAGGGTGCGGTCACCGGGGAGCTGTTTTTT.

This sequence joins TRBV6-5 and TRBJ2-7; 9 positions agree with TRBD2. Per the germline V gene, CDR1 is MNHEY and CDR2 is SVGAGI. This CDR3 comprises 15 residues. The ends lost 6 bases at V and 4 bases at J; junction bases unmatched: 10. The CDR3 nucleotides are TGTGCCAGCAGGCAAGTAGCGGGAGTAATGTACGAGCAGTACTTC. Encoded protein: CASRQVAGVMYEQYF.

The chain employs TRBV28 and TRBJ2-7; TRBD2 agrees at 10 bases. Germline V lookup: CDR1 MDHEN, CDR2 SYDVKM. The CDR3 consists of 18 residues. V dropped 3 bases and J dropped 1; count of bases not matched to a gene: 12. The CDR3 here is CASSFRMVTSGISYEQYF. CDR3 nucleotides: TGTGCCAGCAGTTTCCGCATGGTAACTAGCGGGATATCCTACGAGCAGTACTTC. Drawing the rest from reference TRBV28 and TRBJ2-7, the complete variable domain is DVKVTQSSRYLVKRTGEKVFLECVQDMDHENMFWYRQDPGLGLRLIYFSYDVKMKEKGDIPEGYSVSREKKERFSLILESASTNQTSMYLCASSFRMVTSGISYEQYFGPGTRLTVT.

This chain connects TRBV7-2 to TRBJ2-1; D unclear. The length of the CDR3 is 15 residues. V was clipped by 0 bases and J by 1 base, with 7 bases between them. Germline V gene data show CDR1 as SGHTA and CDR2 as FQGNSA. This CDR3 reads CASSLASLSYNEQFF. The CDR3, as DNA: TGTGCCAGCAGCTTAGCGTCACTATCCTACAATGAGCAGTTCTTC.

The chain employs TRBV5-1 and TRBJ2-1, with TRBD2 identical over 10 bases. V shed 4 bases and J 9 bases; nucleotides not matched to a gene: 10. The CDR3 loop spans 15 amino acids. Germline loops: CDR1 SGHRS, CDR2 YFSETQ. DNA for the CDR3: TGCGCCAGCAGCGCAATGGGGACTAGCGTCGTTGAGCAGTTCTTC. Amino acids: CASSAMGTSVVEQFF.

The gene calls are TRBV30 and TRBJ1-1; D is unclear. This CDR3 contains 11 residues. The V end was cut by 2 bases, the J end by 7 bases, with 8 bases between. Germline CDR1 GTSNPN, CDR2 SVGIG (reference sequence). The CDR3 loop is CAWSRKFEAFF. CDR3 in DNA: TGTGCCTGGAGTCGGAAGTTTGAAGCTTTCTTT.

In its sample, this clone was seen once. The chain joins TRBV11-2 to TRBJ1-5; no clear D gene. Between the trimmed V and J ends, which lost 0 bases and 0 bases, there was a span of 9 bases. The germline V gene encodes CDR1 SGHAT and CDR2 FQNNGV. The CDR3 covers 16 residues. The CDR3 sequence is CASSLELENSNQPQHF. The CDR3 DNA follows: TGTGCCAGCAGCTTAGAGCTGGAAAATAGCAATCAGCCCCAGCATTTT.

This chain links TRBV6-5 with TRBJ2-3, with D unclear. The CDR3 length is 15 residues. Trimming shortened V by 2 bases and J by 2 bases, and 11 bases separated the two germline ends. The germline V gene encodes CDR1 MNHEY and CDR2 SVGAGI. CDR3 bases: TGTGCCAGCAGTTACGGTACACCCTCCACAGATACGCAGTATTTT. Translation gives CASSYGTPSTDTQYF.

Concerning this clone itself: Other DNA sequences within the sample encode an identical CDR3. The genes are TRBV7-3 and TRBJ1-1; D is possibly TRBD1 (5 bases). The germline V gene has CDR1 SGHTA and CDR2 FQGTGA. V was shortened by 6 bases and J by 1 base, with 12 bases between the two germline ends. CDR3 length equals 14 residues. CDR3 coding DNA: TGTGCCAGCAGTTCTCAGGGCGGGAACACTGAAGCTTTCTTT. Amino acid sequence: CASSSQGGNTEAFF.

This chain uses TRBV27 with TRBJ2-7; a weak D match, TRBD2 (6 bases). V was clipped by 10 bases and J by 6 bases, with 22 bases between them. The CDR3 consists of 14 residues. Looked up from germline, CDR1 is MNHEY and CDR2 is SMNVEV (reference sequence). The CDR3 region has the DNA TGTGCCACCCTGCGGGACCGAGACTCTTCCGAGCAGTACTTC. Residues: CATLRDRDSSEQYF.

The chain couples TRBV7-2 to TRBJ2-3, with 10 bases aligning to TRBD1. The ends lost 5 bases at V and 5 bases at J; junction bases unmatched: 10. Germline V gene lookup returns CDR1 SGHTA and CDR2 FQGNSA. The CDR3 runs 16 residues. The CDR3 bases are TGTGCCAGCAGCCCCCGGGACAGGGGAGGGATAGATACGCAGTATTTT. Translation: CASSPRDRGGIDTQYF.

With respect to this clone: This same CDR3 is encoded by further DNA sequences in the sample. The chain recombines TRBV5-1 with TRBJ1-1; D is ambiguous. This CDR3 is built from 15 residues. The germline V and J ends were trimmed by 0 bases and 1 base, with 10 bases remaining between them. Per the germline V gene, CDR1 is SGHRS and CDR2 is YFSETQ. The CDR3 sequence is CASSLVSPGNTEAFF. As DNA, the CDR3 is TGCGCCAGCAGCTTGGTTAGCCCCGGGAACACTGAAGCTTTCTTT.

The CDR3 loop reads CASSQEVGDNEQFF. The DNA of the CDR3 is TGTGCCAGCAGCCAAGAGGTGGGGGACAATGAGCAGTTCTTC. V usage is TRBV14 and J usage is TRBJ2-1, with D perhaps assigned TRBD1 or TRBD2 (5 bases each). The CDR3 sequence is 14 residues long. Deletions cut 0 bases from V and 5 bases from J, with 8 bases between. Germline CDR1 reads SGHDN; CDR2 reads FVKESK.

The V gene is TRBV9, the J gene TRBJ2-2; 15 bases map to TRBD2. This CDR3 has 18 amino acids. V shed 4 bases, J shed 0 bases, and the junction held 4 bases outside the gene matches. Germline V gene data show CDR1 as SGDLS and CDR2 as YYNGEE. The DNA for the CDR3 is TGTGCCAGCAGCCCGGGACTAGCGGGAGGAACGAACACCGGGGAGCTGTTTTTT. Its translation: CASSPGLAGGTNTGELFF.

This CDR3 is CASSPRAGSGQYF. The CDR3, as DNA: TGTGCCAGCTCACCAAGGGCCGGGAGTGGGCAGTACTTC. The chain is built from TRBV18 and TRBJ2-7; D possibly corresponds to TRBD2 (6 bases). This CDR3 is 13 amino acids long. The ends were cut back, 2 bases at V and 9 bases at J, with 14 bases in the middle. Germline values: CDR1 KGHSH, CDR2 LQKENI.

The chain uses TRBV4-3 and TRBJ1-1; 7 nucleotides line up with TRBD1. The CDR3 extends over 14 amino acids. The germline V gene encodes CDR1 LGHNA and CDR2 YSLEER. With 1 base clipped from V and 5 bases from J, the junction kept 4 bases outside the gene matches. The CDR3 is CASSQGQGRTEAFF. DNA for the CDR3: TGCGCCAGCAGCCAAGGACAGGGACGTACTGAAGCTTTCTTT.